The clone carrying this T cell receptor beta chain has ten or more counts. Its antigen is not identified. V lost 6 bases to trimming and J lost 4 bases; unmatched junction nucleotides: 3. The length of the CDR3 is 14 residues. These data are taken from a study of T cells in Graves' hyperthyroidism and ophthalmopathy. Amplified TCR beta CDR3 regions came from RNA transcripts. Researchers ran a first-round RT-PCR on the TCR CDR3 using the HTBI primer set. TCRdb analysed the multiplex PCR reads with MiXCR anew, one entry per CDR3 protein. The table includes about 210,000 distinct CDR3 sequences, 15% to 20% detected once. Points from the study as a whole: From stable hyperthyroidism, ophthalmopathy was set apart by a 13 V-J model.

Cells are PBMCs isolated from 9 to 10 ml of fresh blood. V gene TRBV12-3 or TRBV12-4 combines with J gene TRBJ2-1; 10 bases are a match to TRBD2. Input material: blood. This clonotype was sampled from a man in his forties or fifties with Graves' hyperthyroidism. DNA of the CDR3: TGTGCCAGCAGGATAGCGGGAGGATACAATGAGCAGTTCTTC. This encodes CASRIAGGYNEQFF.